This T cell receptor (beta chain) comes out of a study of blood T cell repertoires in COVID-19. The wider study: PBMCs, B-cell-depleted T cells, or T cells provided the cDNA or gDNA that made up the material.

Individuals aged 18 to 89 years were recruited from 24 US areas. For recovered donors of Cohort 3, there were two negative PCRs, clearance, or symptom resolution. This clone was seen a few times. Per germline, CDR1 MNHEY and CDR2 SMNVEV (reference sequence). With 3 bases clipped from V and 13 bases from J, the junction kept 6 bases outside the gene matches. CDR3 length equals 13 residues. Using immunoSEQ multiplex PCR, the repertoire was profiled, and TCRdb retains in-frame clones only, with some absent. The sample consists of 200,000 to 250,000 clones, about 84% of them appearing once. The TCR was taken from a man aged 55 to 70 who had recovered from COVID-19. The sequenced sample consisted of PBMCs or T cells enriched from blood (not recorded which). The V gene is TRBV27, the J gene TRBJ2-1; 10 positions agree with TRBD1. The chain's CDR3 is CASSFATGGPQFF. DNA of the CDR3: TGTGCCAGCAGTTTTGCGACAGGGGGCCCCCAGTTCTTC.